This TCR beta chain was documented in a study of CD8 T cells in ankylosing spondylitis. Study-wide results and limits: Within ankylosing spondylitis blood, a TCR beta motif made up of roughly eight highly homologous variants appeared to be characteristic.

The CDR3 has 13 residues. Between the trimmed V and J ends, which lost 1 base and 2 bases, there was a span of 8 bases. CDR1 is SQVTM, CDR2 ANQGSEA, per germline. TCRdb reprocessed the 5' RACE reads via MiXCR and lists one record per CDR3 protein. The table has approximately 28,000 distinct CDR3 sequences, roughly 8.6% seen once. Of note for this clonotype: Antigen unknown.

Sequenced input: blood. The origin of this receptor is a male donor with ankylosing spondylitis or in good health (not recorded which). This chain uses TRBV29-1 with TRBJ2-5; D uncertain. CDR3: CSVEGWPQETQYF. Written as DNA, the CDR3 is TGCAGCGTTGAAGGGTGGCCTCAAGAGACCCAGTACTTC.